The clone carrying this T cell receptor (beta chain) has only a few counts. The antigen remains unidentified. Vbeta (60) and Jbeta (13) primers were used in the PCR. Data came from immunoSEQ multiplex PCR; TCRdb stores just in-frame clones and leaves some out. The sample contains 140,000 to 150,000 clones, around four fifths of which appear only once. This sample was taken from a study of cytomegalovirus exposure and HLA in healthy donors. Broader study findings: A later analysis found that most CMV-associated TCR beta chains appeared HLA-restricted. Three CMV-associated chains were confirmed in vitro to be specific for CMV antigens. Researchers left out some V segments, among them TRBV6-2 and TRBV6-3, as indistinguishable. Later analysis demonstrated an association between a missense DCLRE1C variant and TCR beta V- and J-gene trimming.

This CDR3 region has 14 residues. Germline V CDR1 and CDR2: SEHNR, FQNEAQ (reference sequence). V dropped 1 base and J dropped 5 bases, with 9 bases sitting between them. The chain joins TRBV7-9 to TRBJ1-5, with a weak D call TRBD1 (5 bases). Sequenced input: PBMCs. The receptor was isolated from a boy aged 2 to 10 in good health and CMV-seronegative. Here the CDR3 reads CASSLGGRDQPQHF. The CDR3 DNA sequence: TGTGCCAGCAGCTTAGGGGGCAGGGATCAGCCCCAGCATTTT. Variable domain in full (rest from reference TRBV7-9 and TRBJ1-5): DTGVSQNPRHKITKRGQNVTFRCDPISEHNRLYWYRQTLGQGPEFLTYFQNEAQLEKSRLLSDRFSAERPKGSFSTLEIQRTEQGDSAMYLCASSLGGRDQPQHFGDGTRLSIL.